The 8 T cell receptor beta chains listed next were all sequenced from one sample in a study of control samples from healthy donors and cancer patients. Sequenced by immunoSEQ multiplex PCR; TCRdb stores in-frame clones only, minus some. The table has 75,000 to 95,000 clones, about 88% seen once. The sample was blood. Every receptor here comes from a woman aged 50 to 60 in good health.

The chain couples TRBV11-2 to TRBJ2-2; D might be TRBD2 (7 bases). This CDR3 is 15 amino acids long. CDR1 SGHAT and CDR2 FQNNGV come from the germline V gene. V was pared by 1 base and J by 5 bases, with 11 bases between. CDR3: CASSLVGGGTGELFF. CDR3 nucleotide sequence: TGTGCCAGCAGCTTAGTAGGGGGGGGAACCGGGGAGCTGTTTTTT.

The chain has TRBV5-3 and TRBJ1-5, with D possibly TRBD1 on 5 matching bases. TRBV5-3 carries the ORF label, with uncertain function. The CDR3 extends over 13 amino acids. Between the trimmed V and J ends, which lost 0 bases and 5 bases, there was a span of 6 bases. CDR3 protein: CARSLGGDQPQHF. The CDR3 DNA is TGTGCCAGAAGCTTGGGGGGGGATCAGCCCCAGCATTTT.

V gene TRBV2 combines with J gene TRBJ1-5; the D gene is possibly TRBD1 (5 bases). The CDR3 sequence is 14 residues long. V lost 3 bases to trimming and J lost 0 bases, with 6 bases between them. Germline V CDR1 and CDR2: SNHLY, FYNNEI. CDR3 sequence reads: CASSEGTSNQPQHF. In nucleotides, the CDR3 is TGTGCCAGCAGTGAGGGGACTAGCAATCAGCCCCAGCATTTT.

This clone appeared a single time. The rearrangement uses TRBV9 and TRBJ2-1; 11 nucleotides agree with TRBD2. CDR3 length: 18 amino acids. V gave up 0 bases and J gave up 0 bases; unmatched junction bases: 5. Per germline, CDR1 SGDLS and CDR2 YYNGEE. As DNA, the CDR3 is TGTGCCAGCAGCGTAGGTTTTAGCGGGGGGGTCTCCTACAATGAGCAGTTCTTC. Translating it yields CASSVGFSGGVSYNEQFF.

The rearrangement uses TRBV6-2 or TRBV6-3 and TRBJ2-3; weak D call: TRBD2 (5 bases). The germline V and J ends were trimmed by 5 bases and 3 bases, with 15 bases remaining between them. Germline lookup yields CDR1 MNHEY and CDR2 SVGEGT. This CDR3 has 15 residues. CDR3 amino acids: CASSGAGLITDTQYF. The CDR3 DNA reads TGTGCCAGCAGTGGTGCCGGACTGATTACAGATACGCAGTATTTT.

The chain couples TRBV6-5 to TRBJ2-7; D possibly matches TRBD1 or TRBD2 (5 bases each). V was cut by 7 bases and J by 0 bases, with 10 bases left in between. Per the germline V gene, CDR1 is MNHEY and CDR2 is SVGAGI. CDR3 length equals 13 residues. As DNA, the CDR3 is TGTGCCAGCACCTCGGGACCCTCCTACGAGCAGTACTTC. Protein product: CASTSGPSYEQYF.

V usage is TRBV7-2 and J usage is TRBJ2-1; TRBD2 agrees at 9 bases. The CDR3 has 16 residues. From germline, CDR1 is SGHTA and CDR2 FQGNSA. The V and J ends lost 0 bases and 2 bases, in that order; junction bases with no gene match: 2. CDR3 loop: CASSLAGGGAYNEQFF. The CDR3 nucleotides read TGTGCCAGCAGCTTAGCGGGCGGGGGGGCCTACAATGAGCAGTTCTTC. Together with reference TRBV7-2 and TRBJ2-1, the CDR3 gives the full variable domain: GAGVSQSPSNKVTEKGKDVELRCDPISGHTALYWYRQSLGQGLEFLIYFQGNSAPDKSGLPSDRFSAERTGGSVSTLTIQRTQQEDSAVYLCASSLAGGGAYNEQFFGPGTRLTVL.

The DNA for the CDR3 is TGTGCCAGCAGCTTAAGTAGGGGGGACTCACCCCTCCACTTT. Protein product: CASSLSRGDSPLHF. J is TRBJ1-6 and V is TRBV7-2, with D possibly being TRBD1 (6 bases). This CDR3 region has 14 residues. Trimming removed 2 bases from V and 10 bases from J, with 12 bases in between. Germline CDR1 is SGHTA and CDR2 is FQGNSA.